The 25 T cell receptor beta chains below were found in one sample sequenced in a study of STAT3 mutations in large granular lymphocyte leukemia. Study-level points and caveats: Every T-cell large granular lymphocyte leukemia patient had at least one immunodominant TCR beta clonotype.

Their cognate antigens are unknown. Repertoires were generated with immunoSEQ multiplex PCR, while TCRdb's copy carries only in-frame clones and drops some. The sample consists of 1,700 or so clones, 62% of them appearing once. Source material: peripheral blood mononuclear cells. The receptor set was obtained from a man aged 60 to 69 with T-cell large granular lymphocyte leukemia. Some clones in this sample may be carry-over from other donors' samples.

This clone was picked up a small number of times. The chain employs TRBV5-1 and TRBJ2-2; D might be TRBD1 (6 bases). CDR1 is SGHRS and CDR2 is YFSETQ in the germline V gene. This CDR3 comprises 17 residues. With 4 bases removed from V and 0 bases from J, the gap between germline ends came to 16 bases. The CDR3 DNA follows: TGCGCCAGCAGCGGGGCCATCGGACAGACGAACACCGGGGAGCTGTTTTTT. Encoded protein: CASSGAIGQTNTGELFF.

This clone qualifies as medium-sized (0.01 to 0.1%). The junction differs from germline at one of its ends, possibly a read error. The J gene is TRBJ2-3, the V gene TRBV10-3; 12 bases map to TRBD2. Per the germline V gene, CDR1 is ENHRY and CDR2 is SYGVKD. The length of the CDR3 is 16 residues. For the CDR3, the DNA is TGTGCCATCAGTAAGTCCGGGACTAGCGGGCCAGATACGCAGTATTTT. This gives the protein CAISKSGTSGPDTQYF.

There are a few counts of this clone. The chain joins TRBV6-4 to TRBJ2-2; D is unclear. V was trimmed by 3 bases and J by 5 bases, leaving 7 bases between them. The CDR3 extends over 13 amino acids. The V gene's germline CDR1 is MRHNA and CDR2 SNTAGT. Here the CDR3 reads CASSDSATGELFF. As DNA, the CDR3 is TGTGCCAGCAGTGATTCAGCAACCGGGGAGCTGTTTTTT.

This chain joins TRBV7-9 and TRBJ1-3, with D perhaps matching TRBD1 (5 bases). The CDR3 has 15 amino acids. Germline-derived CDR1 and CDR2 are SEHNR and FQNEAQ (reference sequence). Deletions cut 5 bases from V and 8 bases from J, with 19 bases between. In DNA, the CDR3 is TGTGCCAGCAGCCGCGGGTTTTCGGGGACGGACACCATATATTTT. Amino acid sequence: CASSRGFSGTDTIYF.

Within the sample, this clone is hyperexpanded. The chain is built from TRBV28 and TRBJ2-3; 7 nucleotides align to TRBD2. With 4 bases clipped from V and 0 bases from J, the junction kept 4 bases outside the gene matches. The CDR3 totals 15 residues. In germline, CDR1 is MDHEN, CDR2 SYDVKM. CDR3 DNA sequence: TGTGCCAGCAGTTCGGGGGGAGACAGCACAGATACGCAGTATTTT. Its translation: CASSSGGDSTDTQYF.

The J gene is TRBJ2-7, the V gene TRBV5-1; TRBD1 agrees at 11 bases. The CDR3 is 14 residues long. V trimming: 5 bases; J trimming: 6 bases; junction bases outside the gene matches: 7. CDR1 and CDR2 from the germline V gene are SGHRS and YFSETQ. The CDR3 here is CASRGTGGSVEQYF. Written as DNA, the CDR3 is TGCGCCAGCAGAGGGACAGGGGGATCGGTCGAGCAGTACTTC.

The chain recombines TRBV18 with TRBJ2-4; D is undetermined. Trimming pared 0 bases from V and 6 bases from J, leaving 15 bases between. Germline V gene data show CDR1 as KGHSH and CDR2 as LQKENI. The CDR3 contains 16 residues. CDR3 coding DNA: TGTGCCAGCTCACCACCTCCGGACGTGCGTCCAAACATTCAGTACTTC. Translation gives CASSPPPDVRPNIQYF.

In its sample, this clone ranks as large. CDR3 in DNA: TGTGCCACCCATCCGGGGCAGCAAGAAAGCAATCAGCCCCAGCATTTT. As protein: CATHPGQQESNQPQHF. The V gene is TRBV10-3, the J gene TRBJ1-5; TRBD1 might be the D (5 bases). The CDR3 consists of 16 residues. CDR1 is ENHRY, CDR2 SYGVKD, per germline. Trimming stripped 10 bases from V and 1 base from J, with 20 bases between.

The chain couples TRBV5-5 to TRBJ2-5, with unresolved D. This CDR3 comprises 13 residues. The V end was cut by 2 bases, the J end by 3 bases, with 8 bases between. Germline CDR1 and CDR2: SGHKS and YYEKEE (reference sequence). CDR3 nucleotides: TGTGCCAGCAGCTTTGGCAGAGAAGAGACCCAGTACTTC. Its translation: CASSFGREETQYF.

The rearrangement uses TRBV29-1 and TRBJ2-3, with 8 nucleotides matching TRBD2. J lost 2 bases, V lost 6 bases, and 7 bases had no gene match. The length of the CDR3 is 14 residues. Germline lookup yields CDR1 SQVTM and CDR2 ANQGSEA. The CDR3 sequence: CSVGAGAPTDTQYF. The CDR3 nucleotides are TGCAGCGTCGGAGCGGGGGCCCCCACAGATACGCAGTATTTT.

This clone is labeled as medium-sized (0.01 to 0.1%). In DNA form, the CDR3 reads TGTGCCAGCAGTACAGGGGGCGCTGTCACTGAAGCTTTCTTT. Protein: CASSTGGAVTEAFF. This chain uses TRBV27 with TRBJ1-1; TRBD1 agrees at 9 bases. Germline CDR1 MNHEY, CDR2 SMNVEV (reference sequence). V lost 5 bases and J lost 4; bases outside the gene matches: 5. This CDR3 comprises 14 residues.

V and J are TRBV28 and TRBJ2-7, with D unresolved. The CDR3 runs to 12 residues. The V and J ends lost 3 bases and 2 bases respectively, with 5 bases between them. The germline V gene encodes CDR1 MDHEN and CDR2 SYDVKM. For the CDR3, the DNA is TGTGCCAGCAGTTTCCCACCCTACGAGCAGTACTTC. This codes for CASSFPPYEQYF.

This chain links TRBV5-1 with TRBJ1-4; no reliable D call. Germline assignment: CDR1 SGHRS and CDR2 YFSETQ. There are 13 residues in the CDR3. Between the trimmed V and J ends, which lost 4 bases and 8 bases, there was a span of 12 bases. The CDR3 spells CASSPDTAEKLFF. CDR3 sequence (DNA): TGCGCCAGCAGCCCAGACACAGCCGAAAAACTGTTTTTT.

This chain uses TRBV30 with TRBJ2-3; perhaps TRBD1 as D (5 bases). The CDR3 contains 12 residues. Germline CDR1 GTSNPN, CDR2 SVGIG (reference sequence). V was trimmed by 7 bases and J by 8 bases, leaving 16 bases between them. The DNA for the CDR3 is TGTGCCTTACAGGAGCTTCGGGCTACGCAGTATTTT. Protein sequence: CALQELRATQYF. Full variable domain (remainder filled in from reference TRBV30 and TRBJ2-3): SQTIHQWPATLVQPVGSPLSLECTVEGTSNPNLYWYRQAAGRGLQLLFYSVGIGQISSEVPQNLSASRPQDRQFILSSKKLLLSDSGFYLCALQELRATQYFGPGTRLTVL.

The V call is TRBV30, the J call TRBJ1-1; D unresolved. This CDR3 has 11 residues. The germline V and J ends were trimmed by 2 bases and 7 bases, with 8 bases remaining between them. Per germline, CDR1 GTSNPN and CDR2 SVGIG (reference sequence). This CDR3 is CAWSPSLEAFF. The CDR3 DNA follows: TGTGCCTGGAGTCCTTCGCTTGAAGCTTTCTTT.

This clone was counted a single time. The chain uses TRBV30 and TRBJ2-5; possible D gene TRBD2, 6 bases. This CDR3 comprises 13 residues. Germline assignment: CDR1 GTSNPN and CDR2 SVGIG (reference sequence). Trimming left V 2 bases short and J 5 bases short, with 12 bases between. Here the CDR3 DNA reads TGTGCCTGGAGTTATCGGGGGAGGGAGACCCAGTACTTC. Its translation is CAWSYRGRETQYF.

The CDR3 sequence: CASSLVARSEQYF. In DNA, the CDR3 is TGCGCCAGCAGCTTGGTGGCAAGATCCGAGCAGTACTTC. The chain carries TRBV5-1 and TRBJ2-7; D is unclear. CDR1 SGHRS and CDR2 YFSETQ come from the germline V gene. V dropped 0 bases and J dropped 6 bases, with 10 bases sitting between them. The CDR3 is made up of 13 amino acids. Looking up the rest from reference TRBV5-1 and TRBJ2-7 gives the full variable domain: KAGVTQTPRYLIKTRGQQVTLSCSPISGHRSVSWYQQTPGQGLQFLFEYFSETQRNKGNFPGRFSGRQFSNSRSEMNVSTLELGDSALYLCASSLVARSEQYFGPGTRLTVT.

V and J are TRBV29-1 and TRBJ2-1; D gene uncertain. Germline-derived CDR1 and CDR2 are SQVTM and ANQGSEA. Trimming pared 3 bases from V and 1 base from J, leaving 4 bases between. The CDR3 runs 12 residues. The CDR3 DNA reads as TGCAGCGTTGACAGGTCCTACAATGAGCAGTTCTTC. This gives the protein CSVDRSYNEQFF.

The rearrangement joins TRBV4-2 to TRBJ2-5; D is possibly TRBD2 (5 bases). V was pared by 1 base and J by 5 bases, with 11 bases between. In germline, CDR1 is LGHNA, CDR2 YNFKEQ. This CDR3 has 14 amino acids. This chain's CDR3 is CASSQGASGETQYF. Written as DNA, the CDR3 is TGTGCCAGCAGCCAAGGAGCGTCGGGGGAGACCCAGTACTTC.

This chain uses TRBV5-1 with TRBJ2-7, with D perhaps matching TRBD1 (8 bases). The V gene lost 2 bases and the J gene lost 4 bases, with 13 bases spanning the gap. The CDR3 runs 14 residues. CDR1 SGHRS and CDR2 YFSETQ come from the germline V gene. As DNA, the CDR3 is TGCGCCAGCAGCTTTGGACAGGGAGGGTACGAGCAGTACTTC. It specifies CASSFGQGGYEQYF. The full variable domain, with the rest looked up from reference TRBV5-1 and TRBJ2-7, is KAGVTQTPRYLIKTRGQQVTLSCSPISGHRSVSWYQQTPGQGLQFLFEYFSETQRNKGNFPGRFSGRQFSNSRSEMNVSTLELGDSALYLCASSFGQGGYEQYFGPGTRLTVT.

This clone was observed a handful of times. This rearrangement joins TRBV9 to TRBJ1-6; D gene uncertain. The CDR3 has 15 amino acids. CDR1 SGDLS and CDR2 YYNGEE come from the germline V gene. Trimming took 3 bases from V and 1 from J, leaving 8 bases between them. CDR3 coding DNA: TGTGCCAGCAGCGAGACGGGTTCCTATAATTCACCCCTCCACTTT. It yields the protein CASSETGSYNSPLHF.

This chain uses TRBV5-1 with TRBJ1-4; TRBD1 might be the D (6 bases). Germline loops: CDR1 SGHRS, CDR2 YFSETQ. The V gene lost 5 bases and the J gene lost 7 bases, with 18 bases spanning the gap. This CDR3 is 15 amino acids long. CDR3: CASRFAGALGEKLFF. CDR3 bases: TGCGCCAGCAGATTCGCGGGGGCTCTGGGTGAAAAACTGTTTTTT.

This clone was found once. The J gene is TRBJ2-3, the V gene TRBV29-1; no reliable D call. The CDR3 has 10 residues. Trimming took 8 bases from V and 3 from J, leaving 6 bases between them. CDR1 SQVTM and CDR2 ANQGSEA come from the germline V gene. The CDR3 DNA is TGCAGCTCAGATACAGATACGCAGTATTTT. It translates to CSSDTDTQYF.

The chain joins TRBV6-6 to TRBJ1-2; D gene uncertain. Germline CDR1 and CDR2: MNHNY and SVGAGI (reference sequence). The CDR3 contains 14 residues. V was clipped by 5 bases and J by 8 bases, with 18 bases between them. CDR3 amino acids: CASSQTRTEAGYTF. The CDR3 region has the DNA TGTGCCAGCAGTCAGACTAGGACGGAGGCGGGCTACACCTTC.

This clone has just a few counts. This rearrangement joins TRBV7-9 to TRBJ1-5; D remains unclear. Germline assignment: CDR1 SEHNR and CDR2 FQNEAQ (reference sequence). The CDR3 is made up of 13 amino acids. V was clipped by 3 bases and J by 3 bases, with 6 bases between them. Here the CDR3 reads CASSFEYNQPQHF. In DNA form, the CDR3 reads TGTGCCAGCAGCTTCGAGTACAATCAGCCCCAGCATTTT.